This T cell receptor beta chain was sequenced in a study of neoadjuvant anti-PD-1 for oral cavity cancer. Study at large: Patients without progression received a fourth nivolumab dose around day 43, then surgical resection on days 50-56.

Most PBMC samples had approximately 500 ng input DNA in six replicates. Method: immunoSEQ multiplex PCR; TCRdb's copy keeps in-frame clones and lacks some. The sample lists about 12,000 clones, about two thirds occurring once. The time point was: after neoadjuvant nivolumab, at surgical resection. These oral cavity squamous cell carcinomas were HPV-negative and locally advanced. This clone was seen a handful of times. The antigen is not known. Study-level results: Only three patients per response group were TCR-analyzed; validation needed.

The sample here was PBMCs, taken after nivolumab (anti-PD-1) treatment. The TCR originated in a person aged 40-85 years with oral cavity squamous cell carcinoma.

CDR3 amino acids: CASSPQGYFQPQHF. In DNA, the CDR3 is TGTGCCAGCAGTCCACAGGGGTATTTTCAGCCCCAGCATTTT. V and J are TRBV6-1 and TRBJ1-5, with TRBD1 matching 7 bases. Germline trimming cut 5 bases from V and 6 bases from J; bases unmatched to any gene: 7. Looked up from germline, CDR1 is MNHNS and CDR2 is SASEGT. This CDR3 has 14 residues.